This TCR beta chain comes out of a study of blood T cell repertoires in COVID-19. Study as a whole: T cells, B-cell-depleted T cells, or PBMCs provided the cDNA or gDNA that served as material.

In the original processing: How many nucleated cells were present was estimated from reference gene primer amplification. Some clones are missing from TCRdb's copy, which holds only in-frame ones; the method was immunoSEQ multiplex PCR. D and trimming come from the DNA, and the V and J calls and clone size come from that table. This table holds approximately 52,000 clones, more than 85% found once. V shed 6 bases, J shed 0 bases, and the junction held 5 bases outside the gene matches. CDR3 length equals 17 residues. Germline V CDR1 and CDR2: SNHLY, FYNNEI. The source of this sequence is a man aged 50-59 years with acute or convalescent COVID-19. Sequencing was performed on peripheral blood. The chain is built from TRBV2 and TRBJ1-4; 12 bases line up with TRBD1. The CDR3 DNA reads TGTGCCAGCAGGGGACAGGGGGCGACGGCAACTAATGAAAAACTGTTTTTT. Protein product: CASRGQGATATNEKLFF.